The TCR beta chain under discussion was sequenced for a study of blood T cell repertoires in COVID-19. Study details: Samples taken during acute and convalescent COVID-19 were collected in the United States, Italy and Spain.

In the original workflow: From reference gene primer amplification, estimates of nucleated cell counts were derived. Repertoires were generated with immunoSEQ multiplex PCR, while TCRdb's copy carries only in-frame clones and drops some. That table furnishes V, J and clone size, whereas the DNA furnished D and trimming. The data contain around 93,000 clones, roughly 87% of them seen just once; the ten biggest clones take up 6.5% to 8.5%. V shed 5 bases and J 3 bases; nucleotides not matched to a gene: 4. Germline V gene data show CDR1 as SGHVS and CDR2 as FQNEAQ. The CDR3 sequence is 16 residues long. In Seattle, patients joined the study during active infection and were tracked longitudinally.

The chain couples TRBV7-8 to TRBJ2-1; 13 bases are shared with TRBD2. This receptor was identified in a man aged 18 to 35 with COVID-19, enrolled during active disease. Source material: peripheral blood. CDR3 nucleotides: TGTGCCAGCAGCCCTACTAGCGGGAGGGTCTACAATGAGCAGTTCTTC. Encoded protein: CASSPTSGRVYNEQFF.